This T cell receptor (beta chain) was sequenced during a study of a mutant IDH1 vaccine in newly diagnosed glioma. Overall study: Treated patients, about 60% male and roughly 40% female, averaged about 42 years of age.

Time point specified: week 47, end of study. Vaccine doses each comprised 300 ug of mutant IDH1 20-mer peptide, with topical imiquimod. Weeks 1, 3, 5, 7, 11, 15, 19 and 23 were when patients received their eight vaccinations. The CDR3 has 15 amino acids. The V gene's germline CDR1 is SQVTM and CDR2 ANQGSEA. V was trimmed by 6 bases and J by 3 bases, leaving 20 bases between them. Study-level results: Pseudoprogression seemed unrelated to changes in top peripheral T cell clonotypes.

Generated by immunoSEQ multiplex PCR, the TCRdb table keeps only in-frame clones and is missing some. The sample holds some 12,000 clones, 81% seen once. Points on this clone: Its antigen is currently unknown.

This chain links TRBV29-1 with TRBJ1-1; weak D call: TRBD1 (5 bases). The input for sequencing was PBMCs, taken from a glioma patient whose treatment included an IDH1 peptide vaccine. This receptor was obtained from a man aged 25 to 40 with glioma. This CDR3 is CSVPPGSVPDTEAFF. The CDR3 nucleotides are TGCAGCGTCCCCCCAGGGTCCGTACCGGACACTGAAGCTTTCTTT. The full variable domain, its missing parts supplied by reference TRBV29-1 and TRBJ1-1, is SAVISQKPSRDICQRGTSLTIQCQVDSQVTMMFWYRQQPGQSLTLIATANQGSEATYESGFVIDKFPISRPNLTFSTLTVSNMSPEDSSIYLCSVPPGSVPDTEAFFGQGTRLTVV.